Below, 27 T cell receptor beta chains from the same sample are listed, as sequenced in a study of cytomegalovirus exposure and HLA in healthy donors. 60 Vbeta and 13 Jbeta primers were used in PCR. TCRdb keeps only in-frame clones here, not all; method: immunoSEQ multiplex PCR. Here the sample spans approximately 210,000 clones, approximately 79% being singletons. The specimen was PBMCs. The receptors here all came from a male donor in good health and CMV-seronegative.

This chain links TRBV5-1 with TRBJ2-5; maybe TRBD2 (6 bases). The DNA matches TRBJ2-7 better at its end, which makes the J call doubtful. In germline, CDR1 is SGHRS, CDR2 YFSETQ. This CDR3 has 13 residues. CDR3 in DNA: TGCGCCAGCAGCTGGGACTGGTCCTACGAGCAGTACTTC. It yields the protein CASSWDWSYEQYF.

This rearrangement joins TRBV30 to TRBJ2-3; 11 bases are shared with TRBD2. The CDR3 loop spans 14 amino acids. Germline V CDR1 and CDR2: GTSNPN, SVGIG (reference sequence). V lost 4 bases to trimming and J lost 8 bases; unmatched junction nucleotides: 8. The chain's CDR3 is CAWKVAGGQGTQYF. The CDR3 nucleotides are TGTGCCTGGAAGGTAGCGGGGGGGCAGGGTACGCAGTATTTT.

J is TRBJ2-7 and V is TRBV30; 7 nucleotides match TRBD1. CDR1 is GTSNPN and CDR2 is SVGIG in the germline V gene (reference sequence). J was trimmed by 5 bases and V by 7 bases; bases with no gene match: 8. The CDR3 extends over 12 amino acids. Here the CDR3 DNA reads TGTGCCTCCCACAGGGGTATGGACGAGCAGTACTTC. Its protein product is CASHRGMDEQYF.

The V gene is TRBV5-1, the J gene TRBJ1-4; 8 bases align to TRBD1. This CDR3 comprises 16 residues. Germline V gene lookup returns CDR1 SGHRS and CDR2 YFSETQ. Losses at the gene ends were 4 bases for V and 6 bases for J; bases not matched to a gene: 11. Here the CDR3 DNA reads TGCGCCAGCAGCCCCACCCGACAGGGGTCGGATGAAAAACTGTTTTTT. It yields the protein CASSPTRQGSDEKLFF.

This clone was found a few times. The V and J genes are TRBV5-4 and TRBJ1-1, with D hard to call. Germline V lookup: CDR1 SGHNT, CDR2 YYREEE (reference sequence). The CDR3 runs 16 residues. Deletions cut 4 bases from V and 0 bases from J, with 16 bases between. CDR3 in amino acids: CASSPDGGKMNTEAFF. CDR3 coding DNA: TGTGCCAGCAGCCCGGACGGCGGGAAAATGAACACTGAAGCTTTCTTT. Full variable domain (rest looked up from reference TRBV5-4 and TRBJ1-1): ETGVTQSPTHLIKTRGQQVTLRCSSQSGHNTVSWYQQALGQGPQFIFQYYREEENGRGNFPPRFSGLQFPNYSSELNVNALELDDSALYLCASSPDGGKMNTEAFFGQGTRLTVV.

The CDR3: CASSGTSGGFSPLEEQYF. The CDR3 nucleotides read TGTGCCAGCAGCGGGACTAGCGGGGGGTTCTCTCCACTGGAAGAGCAGTACTTC. This sequence joins TRBV5-4 and TRBJ2-7; TRBD2 agrees at 15 bases. The V and J ends lost 4 bases and 7 bases, in that order; junction bases with no gene match: 15. The CDR3 is 18 amino acids. Germline assignment: CDR1 SGHNT and CDR2 YYREEE (reference sequence).

This clone showed up just once. This rearrangement joins TRBV28 to TRBJ2-5; 12 positions match TRBD2. Germline V gives CDR1 MDHEN, CDR2 SYDVKM. The CDR3 loop spans 16 amino acids. V trimming: 7 bases; J trimming: 2 bases; junction bases outside the gene matches: 8. This CDR3 reads CASTQTSGRDQETQYF. CDR3 DNA sequence: TGTGCCAGCACCCAGACTAGCGGGAGAGATCAAGAGACCCAGTACTTC.

The V call is TRBV4-2, the J call TRBJ2-3; a weak D match, TRBD2 (5 bases). The germline gives CDR1 LGHNA, CDR2 YNFKEQ. The CDR3 consists of 12 residues. The V end was cut by 3 bases, the J end by 4 bases, with 5 bases between. Here the CDR3 reads CASSHGADTQYF. CDR3 coding DNA: TGTGCCAGCAGCCACGGGGCAGATACGCAGTATTTT.

The chain couples TRBV27 to TRBJ2-5, with D tentatively TRBD2 (6 bases). The CDR3 length is 16 residues. Looked up from germline, CDR1 is MNHEY and CDR2 is SMNVEV (reference sequence). V lost 2 bases and J lost 4, with 17 bases in between. The CDR3 sequence is CASSLRTTRPLETQYF. CDR3 in DNA: TGTGCCAGCAGTTTAAGGACTACCAGACCACTAGAGACCCAGTACTTC.

The chain joins TRBV27 to TRBJ2-3, with TRBD2 as a possible D gene (5 bases). Per the germline V gene, CDR1 is MNHEY and CDR2 is SMNVEV (reference sequence). This CDR3 contains 14 residues. Trimming removed 3 bases from V and 0 bases from J, with 7 bases in between. This chain's CDR3 is CASSLRASTDTQYF. CDR3 coding DNA: TGTGCCAGCAGTTTGCGGGCTAGCACAGATACGCAGTATTTT.

The chain employs TRBV4-1 and TRBJ2-1; maybe TRBD2 (6 bases). The germline CDR1 and CDR2 sequences are MGHRA and YSYEKL. This CDR3 is built from 15 residues. The V gene lost 3 bases and the J gene lost 3 bases, with 12 bases spanning the gap. CDR3 sequence reads: CASSHLSGNYNEQFF. The CDR3 coding sequence is TGCGCCAGCAGCCACCTTAGCGGAAACTACAATGAGCAGTTCTTC.

On this clone itself: Germline and junction disagree at one end, which may indicate a read error. This chain links TRBV29-1 with TRBJ2-7; 7 bases fit TRBD2. Germline V lookup: CDR1 SQVTM, CDR2 ANQGSEA. This CDR3 contains 16 residues. The CDR3 DNA reads TGCAGCGTCGAAGGAACCTCGACTAGCAGGGCCTACGAGCAGTACTTC. Protein: CSVEGTSTSRAYEQYF.

In DNA, the CDR3 is TGTGCCAGTAGTATCATCGGTCAGGGCCCACAGGGCTACACCTTC. Translated, it gives CASSIIGQGPQGYTF. V gene TRBV19 combines with J gene TRBJ1-2, with D tentatively TRBD1 (5 bases). V was pared by 3 bases and J by 8 bases, with 19 bases between. The CDR3 totals 15 residues. Germline V gene sequence: CDR1 LNHDA, CDR2 SQIVND (reference sequence). The whole variable domain, filled in from reference TRBV19 and TRBJ1-2, reads DGGITQSPKYLFRKEGQNVTLSCEQNLNHDAMYWYRQDPGQGLRLIYYSQIVNDFQKGDIAEGYSVSREKKESFPLTVTSAQKNPTAFYLCASSIIGQGPQGYTFGSGTRLTVV.

The chain carries TRBV5-4 and TRBJ2-2, with D maybe TRBD2 (5 bases). CDR3 length equals 16 residues. Trimming cost V 0 bases and J 1 base, with 10 bases left between them. The V gene's germline CDR1 is SGHNT and CDR2 YYREEE (reference sequence). The CDR3 sequence is CASSLARGRNTGELFF. The CDR3 DNA reads TGTGCCAGCAGCTTGGCGCGAGGGCGGAACACCGGGGAGCTGTTTTTT.

The genes are TRBV7-8 and TRBJ1-5; the D gene is possibly TRBD1 (6 bases). The CDR3 runs to 14 residues. The ends were cut back, 3 bases at V and 2 bases at J, with 8 bases in the middle. From germline, CDR1 is SGHVS and CDR2 FQNEAQ. DNA of the CDR3: TGTGCCAGCAGCTTGGACAGCCGCAATCAGCCCCAGCATTTT. Translating it yields CASSLDSRNQPQHF.

This clone was seen a few times. This chain connects TRBV9 to TRBJ2-1, with a possible D match to TRBD2 (6 bases). The V end was cut by 0 bases, the J end by 4 bases, with 17 bases between. CDR3 length: 17 residues. Germline CDR1 and CDR2: SGDLS and YYNGEE. CDR3 region: CASSVAAGGVSYNEQFF. In nucleotides, the CDR3 is TGTGCCAGCAGCGTAGCGGCCGGCGGGGTAAGTTACAATGAGCAGTTCTTC.

V gene TRBV10-3 combines with J gene TRBJ1-1, with 7 nucleotides matching TRBD1. Trimming at V came to 3 bases and at J to 1 base, leaving 5 bases not matched to a gene. CDR1 and CDR2 from the germline V gene are ENHRY and SYGVKD. CDR3 length: 15 amino acids. As DNA, the CDR3 is TGTGCCATCAGTGACCCGAACAGGGGGAACACTGAAGCTTTCTTT. It specifies CAISDPNRGNTEAFF.

This sequence joins TRBV15 and TRBJ2-7; 7 bases are shared with TRBD1. With 4 bases clipped from V and 3 bases from J, the junction kept 12 bases outside the gene matches. The CDR3 consists of 16 residues. Germline CDR1 reads LNHNV; CDR2 reads YYDKDF (reference sequence). Here the CDR3 DNA reads TGTGCCACCAGCACAGAAGGTGGGGGACAGATCTACGAGCAGTACTTC. It yields the protein CATSTEGGGQIYEQYF. Complete variable domain (other parts from reference TRBV15 and TRBJ2-7): DAMVIQNPRYQVTQFGKPVTLSCSQTLNHNVMYWYQQKSSQAPKLLFHYYDKDFNNEADTPDNFQSRRPNTSFCFLDIRSPGLGDTAMYLCATSTEGGGQIYEQYFGPGTRLTVT.

A note on this clone: The junction departs from the called germline gene at one end, perhaps through a read error. The chain is built from TRBV7-9 and TRBJ1-5; 9 bases align to TRBD1. This CDR3 comprises 15 residues. Germline-derived CDR1 and CDR2 are SEHNR and FQNEAQ (reference sequence). The CDR3 bases are TGTTCCAGCAGCTCGTTCGGGACAGGGACCCAGCCCCAGCATTTT. Translated: CSSSSFGTGTQPQHF. Full variable domain (rest looked up from reference TRBV7-9 and TRBJ1-5): DTGVSQNPRHKITKRGQNVTFRCDPISEHNRLYWYRQTLGQGPEFLTYFQNEAQLEKSRLLSDRFSAERPKGSFSTLEIQRTEQGDSAMYLCSSSSFGTGTQPQHFGDGTRLSIL.

This clone occurred a few times. V and J are TRBV6-4 and TRBJ2-1; 12 bases agree with TRBD2. Trimming took 1 base from V and 9 from J; bases not matched to a gene: 4. Germline assignment: CDR1 MRHNA and CDR2 SNTAGT. The CDR3 length is 15 residues. DNA for the CDR3: TGTGCCAGCAGTGACTGGACTAGCGGGACCCCTGAGCAGTTCTTC. Amino acids: CASSDWTSGTPEQFF.

The chain recombines TRBV7-8 with TRBJ1-2; D might be TRBD1 (5 bases). Per germline, CDR1 SGHVS and CDR2 FQNEAQ. The CDR3 covers 15 residues. V was clipped by 3 bases and J by 0 bases, with 11 bases between them. CDR3 sequence: CASSLARVSNYGYTF. CDR3 in DNA: TGTGCCAGCAGCTTGGCCAGGGTCTCTAACTATGGCTACACCTTC.

The V and J genes are TRBV4-3 and TRBJ2-6; D call uncertain. The CDR3 is made up of 16 amino acids. CDR1 is LGHNA and CDR2 is YSLEER in the germline V gene. With 4 bases removed from V and 0 bases from J, the gap between germline ends came to 10 bases. The CDR3 sequence: CASSRRGLSGANVLTF. In nucleotides, the CDR3 is TGCGCCAGCAGCCGTCGAGGTCTCTCTGGGGCCAACGTCCTGACTTTC.

The rearrangement links TRBV19 to TRBJ1-6; 10 bases match TRBD1. The CDR3 totals 17 residues. V gave up 5 bases and J gave up 8 bases; unmatched junction bases: 12. CDR1 LNHDA and CDR2 SQIVND come from the germline V gene (reference sequence). The CDR3, as DNA: TGTGCCAGTAGTGACACCGGCCAGGGGACAGGGGATTCACCCCTCCACTTT. Residues: CASSDTGQGTGDSPLHF. The full variable domain, its missing parts supplied by reference TRBV19 and TRBJ1-6, is DGGITQSPKYLFRKEGQNVTLSCEQNLNHDAMYWYRQDPGQGLRLIYYSQIVNDFQKGDIAEGYSVSREKKESFPLTVTSAQKNPTAFYLCASSDTGQGTGDSPLHFGNGTRLTVT.

The CDR3 DNA is TGTGCCAGCAGCTTAGCCGGCGGGACTAGCACAGATACGCAGTATTTT. Its protein product is CASSLAGGTSTDTQYF. The chain is built from TRBV11-2 and TRBJ2-3, with a weak D call TRBD2 (6 bases). V was trimmed by 1 base and J by 0 bases, leaving 11 bases between them. CDR3 size: 16 residues. CDR1 and CDR2 from the germline V gene are SGHAT and FQNNGV.

This rearrangement joins TRBV27 to TRBJ2-3, with 8 bases identical to TRBD2. J was trimmed by 1 base and V by 4 bases; bases with no gene match: 7. The CDR3 length is 16 residues. The V gene's germline CDR1 is MNHEY and CDR2 SMNVEV (reference sequence). CDR3 DNA: TGTGCCAGCAGTTCCCAAGCGGGAGCTGGCACAGATACGCAGTATTTT. Translating gives CASSSQAGAGTDTQYF.

The V and J genes are TRBV5-6 and TRBJ1-1; D call uncertain. CDR1 SGHDT and CDR2 YYEEEE come from the germline V gene. This CDR3 spans 13 amino acids. With 1 base removed from V and 0 bases from J, the gap between germline ends came to 4 bases. The CDR3 nucleotides are TGTGCCAGCAGCTTGACAGTGAACACTGAAGCTTTCTTT. This translates into CASSLTVNTEAFF.

The chain couples TRBV7-9 to TRBJ1-5, with 7 bases that match TRBD1. CDR1 and CDR2 from the germline V gene are SEHNR and FQNEAQ (reference sequence). Trimming removed 5 bases from V and 4 bases from J; junction bases left unmatched: 5. There are 14 residues in the CDR3. In DNA, the CDR3 is TGTGCCAGCAGCCATCAGGGGGGAAATCAGCCCCAGCATTTT. It specifies CASSHQGGNQPQHF.